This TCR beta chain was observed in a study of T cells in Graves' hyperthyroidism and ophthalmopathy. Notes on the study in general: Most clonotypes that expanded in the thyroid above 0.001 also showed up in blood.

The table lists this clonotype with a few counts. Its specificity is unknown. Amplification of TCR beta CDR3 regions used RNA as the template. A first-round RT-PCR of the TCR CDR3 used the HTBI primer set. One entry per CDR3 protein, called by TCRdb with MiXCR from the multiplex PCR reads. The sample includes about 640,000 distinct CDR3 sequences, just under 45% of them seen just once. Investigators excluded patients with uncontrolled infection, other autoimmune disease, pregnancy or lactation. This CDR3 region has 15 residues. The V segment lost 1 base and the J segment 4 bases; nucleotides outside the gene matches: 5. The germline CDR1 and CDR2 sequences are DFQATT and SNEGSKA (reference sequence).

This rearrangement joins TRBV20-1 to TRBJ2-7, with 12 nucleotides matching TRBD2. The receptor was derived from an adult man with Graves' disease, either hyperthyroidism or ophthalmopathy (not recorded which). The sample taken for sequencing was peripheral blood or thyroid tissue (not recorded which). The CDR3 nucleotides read TGCAGTGCTAGAGCTCCTAGCGGGAGGGCATACGAGCAGTACTTC. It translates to CSARAPSGRAYEQYF.